The next 10 T cell receptor beta chains were all read from a single sample in a study of cytomegalovirus exposure and HLA in healthy donors (dated by TCRdb to 2017 to 2019). Library creation used the immunoSEQ multiplex PCR assay. The immuneACCESS repertoire file appears here via TCRdb, limited to in-frame rearrangements. These files lack a portion of the clones; in checked studies, under half of the deficit traces to unresolved V genes, and the cause of the others is not known. This sample holds 59,000 or so clones; roughly nine tenths were observed only once. The ten largest account for around 14% of the sample. The sample comprised PBMCs. The receptors come from a woman younger than 30 in good health and CMV-seronegative.

V usage is TRBV4-1 and J usage is TRBJ2-2, with D perhaps TRBD2 (5 bases). CDR3 length: 14 residues. From germline, CDR1 is MGHRA and CDR2 YSYEKL. V was shortened by 0 bases and J by 7 bases, with 9 bases between the two germline ends. CDR3 region: CASSQDRGIGELFF. The CDR3 coding sequence is TGCGCCAGCAGCCAAGATCGGGGTATCGGGGAGCTGTTTTTT.

The chain joins TRBV4-3 to TRBJ1-5; 8 nucleotides align to TRBD1. CDR3 length: 14 amino acids. The germline gives CDR1 LGHNA, CDR2 YSLEER. J was trimmed by 5 bases and V by 1 base; bases with no gene match: 1. The CDR3 sequence is CASSQGTGHQPQHF. CDR3 DNA sequence: TGCGCCAGCAGCCAAGGGACAGGGCATCAGCCCCAGCATTTT.

The V call is TRBV5-3, the J call TRBJ2-7; the match to TRBD1 covers 7 bases. TRBV5-3 is an ORF for which the function is uncertain. The junction had 2 bases not matched to a gene; V was cut back by 0 bases and J by 5 bases. The CDR3 contains 13 residues. The CDR3 DNA reads as TGTGCCAGAAGCTTGGCAGGGGGTAACGAGCAGTACTTC. Translated, it gives CARSLAGGNEQYF.

This sequence joins TRBV29-1 and TRBJ2-3, with D hard to call. The CDR3 has 12 amino acids. Per germline, CDR1 SQVTM and CDR2 ANQGSEA. V lost 6 bases and J lost 6, with 13 bases in between. CDR3 residues: CSVLRPGDTQYF. CDR3 DNA: TGCAGCGTACTGAGGCCTGGCGATACGCAGTATTTT.

This chain joins TRBV30 and TRBJ1-2; D gene ambiguous. Trimming shortened V by 7 bases and J by 8 bases, and 17 bases separated the two germline ends. Germline assignment: CDR1 GTSNPN and CDR2 SVGIG (reference sequence). The CDR3 length is 12 residues. CDR3 in amino acids: CASQGGLRGYTF. The CDR3 region has the DNA TGTGCCTCACAAGGCGGGTTAAGGGGCTACACCTTC. Full variable domain (remainder filled in from reference TRBV30 and TRBJ1-2): SQTIHQWPATLVQPVGSPLSLECTVEGTSNPNLYWYRQAAGRGLQLLFYSVGIGQISSEVPQNLSASRPQDRQFILSSKKLLLSDSGFYLCASQGGLRGYTFGSGTRLTVV.

The chain has TRBV11-2 and TRBJ1-2; a possible D gene is TRBD1 (6 bases). In germline, CDR1 is SGHAT, CDR2 FQNNGV. V lost 6 bases and J 0 bases, leaving 20 bases between the germline ends. This CDR3 spans 17 amino acids. CDR3 sequence reads: CASRPITGKEANYGYTF. As DNA, the CDR3 is TGTGCCAGCAGACCGATTACAGGGAAGGAAGCTAACTATGGCTACACCTTC.

The chain has TRBV19 and TRBJ1-2; D remains ambiguous. The length of the CDR3 is 11 residues. CDR1 is LNHDA and CDR2 is SQIVND in the germline V gene (reference sequence). The V end was cut by 7 bases, the J end by 6 bases, with 9 bases between. CDR3 nucleotide sequence: TGTGCCAGTAACTCGGGTGATGGCTACACCTTC. Residues: CASNSGDGYTF.

This clone was observed a few times. CDR3 in DNA: TGTGCCAGCAGCCCCGGGACTAACACAGATACGCAGTATTTT. As protein: CASSPGTNTDTQYF. The chain couples TRBV28 to TRBJ2-3; 7 bases are a match to TRBD2. The J segment lost 2 bases and the V segment lost 6 bases, leaving 5 bases of the junction unmatched. The CDR3 length is 14 residues. Germline V gene data show CDR1 as MDHEN and CDR2 as SYDVKM.

The chain links TRBV11-3 to TRBJ2-2; no firm D call. Germline assignment: CDR1 SGHNT and CDR2 YENEEA. This CDR3 region has 12 residues. The germline V and J ends were trimmed by 5 bases and 7 bases, with 8 bases remaining between them. CDR3 nucleotides: TGTGCCAGCAGCACGCAGTACGGGGAGCTGTTTTTT. This encodes CASSTQYGELFF.

V usage is TRBV9 and J usage is TRBJ2-7; 13 bases align to TRBD2. CDR1 is SGDLS, CDR2 YYNGEE, per germline. This CDR3 contains 16 residues. Trimming took 1 base from V and 3 from J; bases not matched to a gene: 4. CDR3 amino acids: CASSVKGLAGNYEQYF. The CDR3, as DNA: TGTGCCAGCAGCGTAAAGGGACTAGCGGGGAACTACGAGCAGTACTTC.